Given below is one TCR beta chain in context. Its specificity is unknown. The protocol was immunoSEQ multiplex PCR, while the TCRdb copy is restricted to in-frame clones and leaves out a portion. The top ten clones hold about 0.37% of a sample with some 2.3 million clones, just over 90% of them seen once. V lost 4 bases to trimming and J lost 4 bases; unmatched junction nucleotides: 7. Germline V gene sequence: CDR1 LNHDA, CDR2 SQIVND (reference sequence). This CDR3 has 16 amino acids. These data come from a study of shared clonotypes between healthy human individuals. Background on the study: Three CD4 naive, three CD4 memory, two CD8 naive and one CD8 memory plate were used per donor. Overall study results and limits: Generation of non-shared clonotypes was less probable than generation of clonotypes shared by all four donors.

This sequence originates from a man between 18 and 29 years old in good health. Some clones in this sample may be carry-over from other donors' samples. The chain uses TRBV19 and TRBJ2-1, with 10 bases aligning to TRBD1. The sample comprised naive CD4+ T cells from PBMCs. Subset meaning: CD45RA+ positively selected. In DNA form, the CDR3 reads TGTGCCAGTAGTACCAGACAGGGGGCGAGGTACAATGAGCAGTTCTTC. The encoded protein is CASSTRQGARYNEQFF.